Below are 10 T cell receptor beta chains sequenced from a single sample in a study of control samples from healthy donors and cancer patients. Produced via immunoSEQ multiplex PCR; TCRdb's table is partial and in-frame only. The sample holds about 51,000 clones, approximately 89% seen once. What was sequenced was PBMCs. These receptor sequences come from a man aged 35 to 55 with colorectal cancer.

This CDR3 is CASSLGYLYTGELFF. CDR3 bases: TGTGCCAGCAGCTTAGGCTACTTGTACACCGGGGAGCTGTTTTTT. The J gene is TRBJ2-2, the V gene TRBV7-6, with D hard to call. The CDR3 is 15 residues long. V was cut by 1 base and J by 3 bases, with 9 bases left in between. Germline V gene lookup returns CDR1 SGHVS and CDR2 FNYEAQ.

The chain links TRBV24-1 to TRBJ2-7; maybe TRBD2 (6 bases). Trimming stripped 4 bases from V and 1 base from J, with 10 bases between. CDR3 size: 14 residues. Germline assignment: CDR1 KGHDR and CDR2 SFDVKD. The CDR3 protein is CATSEGGLSYEQYF. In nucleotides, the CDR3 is TGTGCCACCAGTGAGGGGGGTTTGTCCTACGAGCAGTACTTC.

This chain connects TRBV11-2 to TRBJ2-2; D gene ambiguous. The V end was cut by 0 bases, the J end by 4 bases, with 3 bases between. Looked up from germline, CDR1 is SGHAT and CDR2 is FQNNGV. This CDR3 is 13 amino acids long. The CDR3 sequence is CASSLESTGELFF. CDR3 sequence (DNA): TGTGCCAGCAGCTTAGAAAGCACCGGGGAGCTGTTTTTT.

The DNA for the CDR3 is TGCAGCGCAATTATTTCCGGGACAAGAAATGAGCAGTTCTTC. Its protein is CSAIISGTRNEQFF. The chain employs TRBV29-1 and TRBJ2-1, with TRBD1 as a possible D gene (6 bases). V was shortened by 7 bases and J by 7 bases, with 20 bases between the two germline ends. In germline, CDR1 is SQVTM, CDR2 ANQGSEA. This CDR3 has 14 residues.

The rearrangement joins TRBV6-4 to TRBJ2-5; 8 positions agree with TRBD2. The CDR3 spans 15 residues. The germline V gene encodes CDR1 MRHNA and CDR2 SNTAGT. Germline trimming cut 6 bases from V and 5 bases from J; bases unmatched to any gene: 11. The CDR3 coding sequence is TGTGCCAGCAGCCTAACTAGCGGCGGCGGGGAGACCCAGTACTTC. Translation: CASSLTSGGGETQYF.

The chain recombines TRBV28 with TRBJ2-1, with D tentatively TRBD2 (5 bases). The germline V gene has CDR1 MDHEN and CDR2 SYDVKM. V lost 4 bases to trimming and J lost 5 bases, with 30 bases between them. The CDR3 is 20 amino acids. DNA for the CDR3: TGTGCCAGCAGTTCATTATCAAAGAAGGGTCGGCTAGCTTTCCACAATGAGCAGTTCTTC. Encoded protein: CASSSLSKKGRLAFHNEQFF.

In nucleotides, the CDR3 is TGTGCCAGCTCACCAACGGCTAGCGGGAGGGCCGGGACAGATACGCAGTATTTT. This sequence encodes CASSPTASGRAGTDTQYF. The chain uses TRBV18 and TRBJ2-3; 12 bases agree with TRBD2. The CDR3 totals 18 residues. The junction had 9 bases not matched to a gene; V was cut back by 2 bases and J by 3 bases. CDR1 is KGHSH, CDR2 LQKENI, per germline.

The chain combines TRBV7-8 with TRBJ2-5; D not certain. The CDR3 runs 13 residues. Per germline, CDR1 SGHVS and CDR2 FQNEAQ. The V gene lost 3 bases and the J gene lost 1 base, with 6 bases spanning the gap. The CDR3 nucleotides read TGTGCCAGCAGCTTTGGCCGCCAAGAGACCCAGTACTTC. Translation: CASSFGRQETQYF. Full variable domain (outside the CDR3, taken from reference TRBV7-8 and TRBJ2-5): GAGVSQSPRYKVAKRGQDVALRCDPISGHVSLFWYQQALGQGPEFLTYFQNEAQLDKSGLPSDRFFAERPEGSVSTLKIQRTQQEDSAVYLCASSFGRQETQYFGPGTRLLVL.

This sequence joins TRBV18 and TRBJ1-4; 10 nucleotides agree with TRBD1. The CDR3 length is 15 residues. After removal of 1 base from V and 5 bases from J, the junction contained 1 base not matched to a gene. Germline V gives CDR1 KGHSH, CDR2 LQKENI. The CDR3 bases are TGTGCCAGCTCACCACGGACAGGGGGGAATGAAAAACTGTTTTTT. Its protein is CASSPRTGGNEKLFF.

CDR3 sequence (DNA): TGTGCCAGCAGTTTCTATGTATTCTCTGGGGCCAACGTCCTGACTTTC. It encodes CASSFYVFSGANVLTF. The chain carries TRBV28 and TRBJ2-6; D unclear. The CDR3 contains 16 residues. Germline V gene data show CDR1 as MDHEN and CDR2 as SYDVKM. V lost 3 bases, J lost 0 bases, and 9 bases lay in between.